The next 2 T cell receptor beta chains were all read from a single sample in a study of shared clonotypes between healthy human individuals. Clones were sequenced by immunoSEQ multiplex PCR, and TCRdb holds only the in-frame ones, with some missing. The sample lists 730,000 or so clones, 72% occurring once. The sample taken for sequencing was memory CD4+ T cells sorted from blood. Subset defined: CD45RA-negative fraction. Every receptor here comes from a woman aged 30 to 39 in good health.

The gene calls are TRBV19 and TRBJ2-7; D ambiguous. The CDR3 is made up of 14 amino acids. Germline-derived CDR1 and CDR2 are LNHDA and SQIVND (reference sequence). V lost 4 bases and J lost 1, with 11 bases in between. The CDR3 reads CASSRYYLSYEQYF. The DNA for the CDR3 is TGTGCCAGTAGTAGATACTATCTTTCCTACGAGCAGTACTTC.

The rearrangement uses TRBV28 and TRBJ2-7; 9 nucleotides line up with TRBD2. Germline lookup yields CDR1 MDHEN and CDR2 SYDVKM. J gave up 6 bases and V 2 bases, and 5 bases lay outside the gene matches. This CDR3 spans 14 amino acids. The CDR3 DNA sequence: TGTGCCAGCAGTTTAACGCGGGAGGGAGGCGAGCAGTACTTC. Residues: CASSLTREGGEQYF.